The T cell receptor (beta chain) under discussion was sequenced for a study of blood T cell repertoires in COVID-19. Study-wide background: T cells, B-cell-depleted T cells, or PBMCs provided the cDNA or gDNA that served as material.

TCRdb's table, derived via immunoSEQ multiplex PCR, lists solely in-frame clones and lacks some. The sample carries around 140,000 clones, over 60% recorded once. Germline V CDR1 and CDR2: SGHAT, FQNNGV. The CDR3 length is 16 residues. V lost 5 bases to trimming and J lost 5 bases; unmatched junction nucleotides: 10. The TCR comes from a woman aged 45-65 years with active or convalescent COVID-19. Sample: peripheral blood. The V gene is TRBV11-2, the J gene TRBJ2-2, with TRBD1 identical over 8 bases. The CDR3 loop is CASSEDRVAGTGELFF. CDR3 coding DNA: TGTGCCAGCAGCGAGGACAGGGTCGCAGGGACCGGGGAGCTGTTTTTT.